This passage covers 5 T cell receptor beta chains from one sample sequenced in a study of identical twins. TCRdb passed the 5' RACE reads through MiXCR, listing each CDR3 protein once. Among about 300,000 distinct CDR3 sequences listed, about 12% were seen once. These data were likewise used in another study, on yellow fever vaccine responses in identical twins.

Sequenced sample: CD8+ T cells sorted from blood. These receptors were obtained from a woman under 30 in good health.

The chain employs TRBV28 and TRBJ2-2; tentatively, D is TRBD1 (6 bases). V was pared by 4 bases and J by 1 base, with 7 bases between. CDR1 and CDR2 (germline): MDHEN, SYDVKM. This CDR3 is 14 amino acids long. This chain's CDR3 is CASSWTVNTGELFF. Here the CDR3 DNA reads TGTGCCAGCAGTTGGACAGTGAACACCGGGGAGCTGTTTTTT.

The J gene is TRBJ1-1, the V gene TRBV9; D unresolved. Germline V gene sequence: CDR1 SGDLS, CDR2 YYNGEE. The CDR3 extends over 14 amino acids. V gave up 0 bases and J gave up 1 base, with 7 bases separating them. The CDR3 bases are TGTGCCAGCAGCGTAGTCCCGGGGAACACTGAAGCTTTCTTT. It encodes CASSVVPGNTEAFF.

This clonotype was seen only once. The DNA of the CDR3 is TGTGCCAGTAGCCCCGGAGACGGCTACGAGCAGTACGTC. Protein product: CASSPGDGYEQYV. V gene TRBV19 combines with J gene TRBJ2-7; D is unclear. Per the germline V gene, CDR1 is LNHDA and CDR2 is SQIVND (reference sequence). This CDR3 has 13 residues. Trimming cost V 6 bases and J 3 bases, with 12 bases left between them.

This clonotype was seen at least ten times. The chain is built from TRBV10-3 and TRBJ1-2; D perhaps matches TRBD1 (6 bases). CDR3 length equals 14 residues. Trimming removed 7 bases at V and 3 bases at J, with 15 bases between. Per germline, CDR1 ENHRY and CDR2 SYGVKD. The CDR3 DNA reads TGTGCCATCATTCAGGGGTATTATCACTATGGCTACACCTTC. Encoded protein: CAIIQGYYHYGYTF.

With respect to this clonotype: A much larger clone differs by one base, so this may be a read error. V usage is TRBV2 and J usage is TRBJ2-2; D might be TRBD2 (5 bases). V was trimmed by 4 bases and J by 1 base, leaving 7 bases between them. Germline V gene data show CDR1 as SNHLY and CDR2 as FYNNEI. This CDR3 has 14 residues. CDR3 sequence reads: CASSGGLNTGELFF. CDR3 DNA: TGTGCCAGCAGTGGTGGACTGAACACCGGGGAGCTGTTTTTT.